Presented here are 23 T cell receptor beta chains from one specimen sequenced in a study of cytomegalovirus exposure and HLA in healthy donors. The PCR used 60 Vbeta and 13 Jbeta primers. Here immunoSEQ multiplex PCR was the method, and the copy in TCRdb shows in-frame clones only, minus some. Found here are about 130,000 clones, 80% to 85% of them singletons; the top ten hold about 1.1%. The specimen sequenced was PBMCs. The receptors were gathered from a woman between 25 and 40 years old in good health and CMV-seronegative.

This clone has just a few counts. The CDR3 protein is CASFRNTGELFF. For the CDR3, the DNA is TGTGCCAGCTTCCGGAACACCGGGGAGCTGTTTTTT. The chain links TRBV6-1 to TRBJ2-2; D remains unclear. The ends were cut back, 8 bases at V and 1 base at J, with 5 bases in the middle. The CDR3 sequence is 12 residues long. CDR1 and CDR2 (germline): MNHNS, SASEGT.

This rearrangement joins TRBV5-1 to TRBJ1-2; 7 nucleotides agree with TRBD1. CDR1 is SGHRS and CDR2 is YFSETQ in the germline V gene. The V and J ends lost 3 bases and 3 bases, in that order; junction bases with no gene match: 2. The CDR3 spans 13 residues. CDR3 sequence: CASSSGQDYGYTF. The CDR3 DNA reads TGCGCCAGCAGCTCTGGACAGGACTATGGCTACACCTTC.

This clone was counted once. At one end, the junction sequence differs from germline, possibly due to a read error. The chain links TRBV7-9 to TRBJ2-7; 10 bases align to TRBD2. Germline V gene lookup returns CDR1 SEHNR and CDR2 FQNEAQ (reference sequence). The CDR3 consists of 15 residues. CDR3 sequence (DNA): TGTGCCAGCAGCCTAGCCAGCGGGGGGGCCCACGAGCAGTACTTC. Translated, it gives CASSLASGGAHEQYF.

The rearrangement uses TRBV9 and TRBJ1-2, with 8 bases lining up with TRBD1. Germline CDR1 and CDR2: SGDLS and YYNGEE. After removal of 5 bases from V and 1 base from J, the junction contained 4 bases not matched to a gene. CDR3 length: 14 residues. In nucleotides, the CDR3 is TGTGCCAGCAGGGACAGGGACAATAACTATGGCTACACCTTC. Translation: CASRDRDNNYGYTF. The full variable domain, rest sourced from reference TRBV9 and TRBJ1-2, is DSGVTQTPKHLITATGQRVTLRCSPRSGDLSVYWYQQSLDQGLQFLIQYYNGEERAKGNILERFSAQQFPDLHSELNLSSLELGDSALYFCASRDRDNNYGYTFGSGTRLTVV.

The rearrangement joins TRBV29-1 to TRBJ2-3; weak D call: TRBD2 (5 bases). This CDR3 region has 13 residues. Per the germline V gene, CDR1 is SQVTM and CDR2 is ANQGSEA. Trimming removed 7 bases from V and 4 bases from J, with 15 bases in between. CDR3 sequence reads: CSAVLGAADTQYF. The CDR3 nucleotides are TGCAGCGCTGTGCTGGGAGCCGCAGATACGCAGTATTTT.

This clone has just one count. The gene calls are TRBV7-9 and TRBJ2-7, with 14 bases fitting TRBD2. The germline V gene encodes CDR1 SEHNR and CDR2 FQNEAQ (reference sequence). The V gene end was trimmed by 5 bases and the J gene end by 6 bases; junction bases not matched to a gene: 9. The CDR3 extends over 16 amino acids. The CDR3, as DNA: TGTGCCAGCAGCCCCCGAGGGACTAGCGGGAGCCCCGAGCAGTACTTC. It encodes CASSPRGTSGSPEQYF.

Concerning this clone itself: This same CDR3 is encoded by further DNA sequences in the sample. V and J are TRBV7-3 and TRBJ2-3; TRBD2 aligns across 9 bases. The CDR3 totals 16 residues. With 2 bases clipped from V and 2 bases from J, the junction kept 5 bases outside the gene matches. Germline CDR1 is SGHTA and CDR2 is FQGTGA. In DNA form, the CDR3 reads TGTGCCAGCAGCTTACGGCTAGCGGGGTCCACAGATACGCAGTATTTT. Protein product: CASSLRLAGSTDTQYF.

The chain links TRBV30 to TRBJ1-6; tentatively, D is TRBD1 (6 bases). With 3 bases removed from V and 6 bases from J, the gap between germline ends came to 12 bases. This CDR3 is 14 amino acids long. CDR1 and CDR2 (germline): GTSNPN, SVGIG (reference sequence). CDR3 amino acids: CAWRLGQLNSPLHF. The CDR3 region has the DNA TGTGCCTGGAGGTTAGGACAGCTTAATTCACCCCTCCACTTT.

A word on this clone: A read error is likely, as this CDR3 ends without the conserved phenylalanine or tryptophan. The DNA is left out, because the CDR3 cannot be placed on it with certainty; the CDR3 is given as TCRdb lists it. The rearrangement uses TRBV6-1 and TRBJ2-7; no check of the table's D call, TRBD1, against the DNA was made. Per germline, CDR1 MNHNS and CDR2 SASEGT. The CDR3 adds up to 12 amino acids, both ends counted. This chain's CDR3 is CASSVTGAEESI.

This clone was seen a single time. The chain recombines TRBV7-9 with TRBJ2-1, with D maybe TRBD2 (6 bases). The V end was cut by 2 bases, the J end by 8 bases, with 19 bases between. The CDR3 runs 16 residues. CDR1 and CDR2 from the germline V gene are SEHNR and FQNEAQ (reference sequence). CDR3 amino acids: CASSLQGAGIGDEQFF. The CDR3 nucleotides read TGTGCCAGCAGCTTACAAGGTGCGGGAATCGGAGATGAGCAGTTCTTC.

The V and J genes are TRBV5-1 and TRBJ2-3; 7 positions agree with TRBD2. Germline values: CDR1 SGHRS, CDR2 YFSETQ. This CDR3 region has 15 residues. J was trimmed by 2 bases and V by 1 base; bases with no gene match: 4. Here the CDR3 reads CASSLSLAPTDTQYF. The CDR3 nucleotides are TGCGCCAGCAGCTTGTCACTAGCGCCCACAGATACGCAGTATTTT. The full variable domain, in which reference TRBV5-1 and TRBJ2-3 provide the parts outside the CDR3, is KAGVTQTPRYLIKTRGQQVTLSCSPISGHRSVSWYQQTPGQGLQFLFEYFSETQRNKGNFPGRFSGRQFSNSRSEMNVSTLELGDSALYLCASSLSLAPTDTQYFGPGTRLTVL.

In this sample, this clone turned up once. CDR3 protein: CASSEASTGAGYGYTF. DNA for the CDR3: TGTGCCAGCAGTGAAGCCTCGACAGGGGCGGGCTATGGCTACACCTTC. The V gene is TRBV2, the J gene TRBJ1-2; 8 bases are shared with TRBD1. This CDR3 has 16 amino acids. Trimming removed 0 bases from V and 4 bases from J; junction bases left unmatched: 7. Germline V CDR1 and CDR2: SNHLY, FYNNEI.

This sequence joins TRBV21-1 and TRBJ1-1; the listed D gene, TRBD1, was not tested against the DNA. TRBV21-1 is a pseudogene locus. The CDR3 sequence is 15 residues long. The CDR3 region is CASSKATPHNTEAFF. The CDR3 DNA follows: TGTGCCAGCAGCAAAGCGACACCTCATAACACTGAAGCTTTCTTT.

The table lists this clone with a count of one. The junction differs from germline at one of its ends, possibly a read error. The chain carries TRBV7-9 and TRBJ1-6, with D uncertain. The CDR3 sequence is 14 residues long. The germline gives CDR1 SEHNR, CDR2 FQNEAQ (reference sequence). The CDR3 DNA is TGTTCCAGCAGCTTTGAGGAACGAAATTCACCCCTCCACTTT. Its translation: CSSSFEERNSPLHF.

CDR3 amino acids: CASSTRTSGGGEQYF. The CDR3 DNA reads TGTGCCAGCAGCACCCGGACTAGCGGGGGAGGTGAGCAGTACTTC. The chain uses TRBV5-4 and TRBJ2-7; TRBD2 matches 13 bases. Germline CDR1 and CDR2: SGHNT and YYREEE (reference sequence). This CDR3 is built from 15 residues. The ends lost 4 bases at V and 7 bases at J; junction bases unmatched: 8. Complete variable domain (other parts from reference TRBV5-4 and TRBJ2-7): ETGVTQSPTHLIKTRGQQVTLRCSSQSGHNTVSWYQQALGQGPQFIFQYYREEENGRGNFPPRFSGLQFPNYSSELNVNALELDDSALYLCASSTRTSGGGEQYFGPGTRLTVT.

The chain joins TRBV6-1 to TRBJ2-2; tentative D call: TRBD2 (7 bases). Trimming took 5 bases from V and 4 from J, leaving 14 bases between them. Germline V lookup: CDR1 MNHNS, CDR2 SASEGT. CDR3 size: 15 residues. CDR3 DNA sequence: TGTGCCAGCAGTCTTGGGGGGGCCGGCACCGGGGAGCTGTTTTTT. Encoded protein: CASSLGGAGTGELFF.

The rearrangement uses TRBV9 and TRBJ1-2; 7 bases are shared with TRBD1. This CDR3 comprises 14 residues. CDR1 is SGDLS and CDR2 is YYNGEE in the germline V gene. After removal of 4 bases from V and 4 bases from J, the junction contained 7 bases not matched to a gene. The CDR3 sequence is CASSPRTGGYGYTF. The CDR3 DNA follows: TGTGCCAGCAGCCCCCGGACAGGCGGCTATGGCTACACCTTC.

The chain joins TRBV9 to TRBJ1-1; perhaps TRBD1 as D (6 bases). The ends were cut back, 4 bases at V and 1 base at J, with 11 bases in the middle. Germline V gene lookup returns CDR1 SGDLS and CDR2 YYNGEE. The CDR3 is made up of 14 amino acids. The CDR3 DNA sequence: TGTGCCAGCAGCCCCCAGACAGGGAACACTGAAGCTTTCTTT. Its protein product is CASSPQTGNTEAFF.

This chain uses TRBV6-6 with TRBJ2-7; 7 positions match TRBD1. In germline, CDR1 is MNHNY, CDR2 SVGAGI (reference sequence). This CDR3 comprises 13 residues. The V segment lost 6 bases and the J segment 2 bases; nucleotides outside the gene matches: 4. In DNA, the CDR3 is TGTGCCAGCAGCACCGACAGGGCCTACGAGCAGTACTTC. It encodes CASSTDRAYEQYF.

The CDR3 sequence: CASSAQPGQGYTIYF. CDR3 sequence (DNA): TGTGCCAGCAGCGCCCAACCCGGACAGGGCTACACCATATATTTT. The gene calls are TRBV9 and TRBJ1-3; 8 bases align to TRBD1. Germline V gene lookup returns CDR1 SGDLS and CDR2 YYNGEE. The CDR3 contains 15 residues. Trimming at V came to 3 bases and at J to 8 bases, leaving 10 bases not matched to a gene.

This chain links TRBV11-2 with TRBJ2-5; 7 bases line up with TRBD2. With V trimmed by 5 bases and J by 2 bases, 8 bases remained unmatched. The CDR3 has 15 amino acids. The germline CDR1 and CDR2 sequences are SGHAT and FQNNGV. CDR3 sequence (DNA): TGTGCCAGCAGCCCCGGGGGGATACAACAAGAGACCCAGTACTTC. This translates into CASSPGGIQQETQYF.

The chain employs TRBV27 and TRBJ2-7; D is ambiguous. The germline V and J ends were trimmed by 6 bases and 2 bases, with 17 bases remaining between them. This CDR3 has 15 amino acids. CDR1 and CDR2 (germline): MNHEY, SMNVEV (reference sequence). CDR3 DNA: TGTGCCAGCAGCCCTTCCTTTGCAGTTACCTACGAGCAGTACTTC. Amino acid sequence: CASSPSFAVTYEQYF.

The V call is TRBV30, the J call TRBJ1-1; a possible D gene is TRBD1 (6 bases). Trimming stripped 1 base from V and 8 bases from J, with 17 bases between. CDR1 and CDR2 (germline): GTSNPN, SVGIG (reference sequence). The CDR3 totals 14 residues. The CDR3 loop is CAWSAGQLPREAFF. For the CDR3, the DNA is TGTGCCTGGAGTGCCGGACAGCTACCTCGAGAAGCTTTCTTT. Complete variable domain (other parts from reference TRBV30 and TRBJ1-1): SQTIHQWPATLVQPVGSPLSLECTVEGTSNPNLYWYRQAAGRGLQLLFYSVGIGQISSEVPQNLSASRPQDRQFILSSKKLLLSDSGFYLCAWSAGQLPREAFFGQGTRLTVV.